This T cell receptor (beta chain) was captured in a study of cytomegalovirus exposure and HLA in healthy donors. Study background: Ancestry clustering placed around 80% of a few hundred genotyped donors in the Caucasian-associated cluster. Study conclusions and caveats: Earlier findings revealed that most TCR beta V segments proved productive either about 87% or about 30% of the time. Some TCR beta chains (roughly 160 of them) were listed as cytomegalovirus-associated. Reported findings show TCR beta sequences accurately forecast HLA-A and HLA-B alleles in most subjects.

CDR3 length: 19 amino acids. CDR1 is SGHRS, CDR2 YFSETQ, per germline. With 3 bases clipped from V and 4 bases from J, the junction kept 16 bases outside the gene matches. Both 60 Vbeta primers and 13 Jbeta primers went into the PCR. Profiled with immunoSEQ multiplex PCR; TCRdb holds only in-frame clones, not every one. Recorded for this sample: 130,000 or so clones. Regarding this clone: Its specificity is unknown.

The chain uses TRBV5-1 and TRBJ2-2; the match to TRBD2 covers 9 bases. Sequencing used PBMCs. The receptor was isolated from a young man in good health and CMV-seronegative. This chain's CDR3 is CASSSTSGAGGPGTGELFF. The CDR3, as DNA: TGCGCCAGCAGCTCGACGTCCGGCGCGGGAGGGCCGGGCACCGGGGAGCTGTTTTTT.